The 2 T cell receptor beta chains reported below all come from one sample, sequenced in a study of shared clonotypes between healthy human individuals. Here immunoSEQ multiplex PCR was the method, and the copy in TCRdb shows in-frame clones only, minus some. The data contain over 2 million clones, around 92% of them singletons. The sequencing input was naive CD4+ T cells from PBMCs. Stated subset: CD45RA+ positively selected. These receptors were collected from a man between 18 and 29 years old in good health. Some clones in this sample may be carry-over from other donors' samples.

Written as DNA, the CDR3 is TGTGCCAGCAGTTCCCTAGGCTGGCGCTCCTACGAGCAGTACTTC. It codes for CASSSLGWRSYEQYF. This sequence joins TRBV6-5 and TRBJ2-7; D unclear. Trimming cost V 4 bases and J 0 bases, with 13 bases left between them. Germline values: CDR1 MNHEY, CDR2 SVGAGI. The CDR3 totals 15 residues.

Concerning this clone itself: The same CDR3 arises from other DNA sequences in this sample as well. This rearrangement joins TRBV6-5 to TRBJ2-7; 11 nucleotides align to TRBD1. Trimming cost V 2 bases and J 2 bases; bases outside gene matches: 2. CDR1 is MNHEY, CDR2 SVGAGI, per germline. The CDR3 consists of 15 residues. CDR3 bases: TGTGCCAGCAGTTACGGGACAGGGGGGCCCTACGAGCAGTACTTC. Protein: CASSYGTGGPYEQYF.